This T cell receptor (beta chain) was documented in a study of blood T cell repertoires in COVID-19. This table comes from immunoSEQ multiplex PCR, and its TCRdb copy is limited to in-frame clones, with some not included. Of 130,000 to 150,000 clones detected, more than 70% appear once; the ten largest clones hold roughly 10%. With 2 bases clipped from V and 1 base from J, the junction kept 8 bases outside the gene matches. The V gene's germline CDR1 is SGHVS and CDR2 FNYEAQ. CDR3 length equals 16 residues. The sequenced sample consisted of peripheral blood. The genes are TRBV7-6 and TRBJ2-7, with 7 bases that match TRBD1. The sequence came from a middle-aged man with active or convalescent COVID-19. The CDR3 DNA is TGTGCCAGCAGCTTAACCACAGGGGTAACATCCTACGAGCAGTACTTC. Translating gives CASSLTTGVTSYEQYF. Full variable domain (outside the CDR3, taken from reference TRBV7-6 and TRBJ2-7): GAGVSQSPRYKVTKRGQDVALRCDPISGHVSLYWYRQALGQGPEFLTYFNYEAQQDKSGLPNDRFSAERPEGSISTLTIQRTEQRDSAMYRCASSLTTGVTSYEQYFGPGTRLTVT.